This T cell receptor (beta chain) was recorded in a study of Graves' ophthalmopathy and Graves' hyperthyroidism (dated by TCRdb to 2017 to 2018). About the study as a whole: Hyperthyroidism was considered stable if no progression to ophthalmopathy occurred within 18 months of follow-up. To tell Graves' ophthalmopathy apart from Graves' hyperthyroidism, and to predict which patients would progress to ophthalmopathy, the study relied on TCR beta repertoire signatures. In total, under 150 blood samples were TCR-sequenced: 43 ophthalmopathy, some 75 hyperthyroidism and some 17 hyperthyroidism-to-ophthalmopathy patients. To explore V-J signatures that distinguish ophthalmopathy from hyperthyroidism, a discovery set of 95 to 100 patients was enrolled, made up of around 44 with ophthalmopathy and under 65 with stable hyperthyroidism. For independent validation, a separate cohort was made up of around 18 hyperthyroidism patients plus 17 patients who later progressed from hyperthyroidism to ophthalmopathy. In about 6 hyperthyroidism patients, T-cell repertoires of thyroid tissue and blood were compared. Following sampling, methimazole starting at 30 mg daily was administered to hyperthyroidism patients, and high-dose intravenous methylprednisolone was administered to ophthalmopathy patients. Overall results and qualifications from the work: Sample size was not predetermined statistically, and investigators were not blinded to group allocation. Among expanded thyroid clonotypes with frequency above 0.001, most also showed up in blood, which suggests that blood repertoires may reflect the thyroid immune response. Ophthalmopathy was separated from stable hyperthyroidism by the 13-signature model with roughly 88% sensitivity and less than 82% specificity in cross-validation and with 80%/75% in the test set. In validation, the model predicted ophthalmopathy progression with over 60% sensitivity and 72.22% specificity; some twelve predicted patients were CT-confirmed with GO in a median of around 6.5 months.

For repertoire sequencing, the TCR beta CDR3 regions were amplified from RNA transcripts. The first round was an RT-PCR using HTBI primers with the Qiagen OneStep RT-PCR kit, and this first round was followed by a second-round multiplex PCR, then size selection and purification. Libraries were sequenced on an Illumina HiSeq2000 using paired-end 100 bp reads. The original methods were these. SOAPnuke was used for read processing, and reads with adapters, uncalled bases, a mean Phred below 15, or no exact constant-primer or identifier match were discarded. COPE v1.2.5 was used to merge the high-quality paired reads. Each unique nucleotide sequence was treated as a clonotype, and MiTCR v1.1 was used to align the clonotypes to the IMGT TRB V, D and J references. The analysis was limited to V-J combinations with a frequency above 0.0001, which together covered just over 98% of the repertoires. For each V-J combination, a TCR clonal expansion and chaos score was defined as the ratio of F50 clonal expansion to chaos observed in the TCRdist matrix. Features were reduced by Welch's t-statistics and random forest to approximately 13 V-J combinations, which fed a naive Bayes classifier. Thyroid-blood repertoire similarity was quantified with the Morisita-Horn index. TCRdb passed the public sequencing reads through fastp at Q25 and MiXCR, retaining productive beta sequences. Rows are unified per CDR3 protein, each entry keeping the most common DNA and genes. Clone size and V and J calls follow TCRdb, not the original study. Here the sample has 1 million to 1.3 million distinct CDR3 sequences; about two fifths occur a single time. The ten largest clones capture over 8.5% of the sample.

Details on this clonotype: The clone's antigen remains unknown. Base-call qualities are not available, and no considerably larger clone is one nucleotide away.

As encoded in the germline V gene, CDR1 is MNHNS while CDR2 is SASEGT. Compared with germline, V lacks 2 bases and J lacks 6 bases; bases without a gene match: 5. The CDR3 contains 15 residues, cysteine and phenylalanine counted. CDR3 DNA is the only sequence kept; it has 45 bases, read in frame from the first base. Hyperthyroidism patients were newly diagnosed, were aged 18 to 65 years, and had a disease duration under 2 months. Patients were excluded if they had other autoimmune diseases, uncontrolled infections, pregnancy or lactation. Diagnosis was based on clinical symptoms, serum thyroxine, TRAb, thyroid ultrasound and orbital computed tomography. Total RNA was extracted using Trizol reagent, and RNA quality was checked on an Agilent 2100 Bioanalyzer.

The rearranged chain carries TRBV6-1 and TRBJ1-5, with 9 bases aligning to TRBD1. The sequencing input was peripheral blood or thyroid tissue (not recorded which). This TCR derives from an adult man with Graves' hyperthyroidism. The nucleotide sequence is TGTGCCAGCAGTGAACTTGGACAGGGGTTTCAGCCCCAGCATTTT. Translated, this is CASSELGQGFQPQHF.